Below are 10 T cell receptor beta chains sequenced from a single sample in a study of cytomegalovirus exposure and HLA in healthy donors. Profiled with immunoSEQ multiplex PCR; TCRdb holds only in-frame clones, not every one. The table lists 140,000 to 150,000 clones, approximately 94% of them singletons, with about 1.7% in the top ten. Input material: PBMCs. These receptor sequences come from a man between 18 and 29 years old in good health and CMV-seropositive.

The chain has TRBV27 and TRBJ2-3, with 8 nucleotides matching TRBD1. Germline trimming cut 5 bases from V and 4 bases from J; bases unmatched to any gene: 2. Germline V gene sequence: CDR1 MNHEY, CDR2 SMNVEV (reference sequence). The CDR3 runs 13 residues. CDR3 region: CASSPQGADTQYF. The CDR3 bases are TGTGCCAGCAGTCCACAGGGGGCAGATACGCAGTATTTT.

The rearrangement links TRBV18 to TRBJ2-7; maybe TRBD2 (6 bases). CDR1 is KGHSH, CDR2 LQKENI, per germline. CDR3 length: 14 residues. V was shortened by 2 bases and J by 5 bases, with 13 bases between the two germline ends. The CDR3 region has the DNA TGTGCCAGCTCACCAGGCGGGGAATGGAACGAGCAGTACTTC. Translating gives CASSPGGEWNEQYF. Full variable domain (remainder filled in from reference TRBV18 and TRBJ2-7): NAGVMQNPRHLVRRRGQEARLRCSPMKGHSHVYWYRQLPEEGLKFMVYLQKENIIDESGMPKERFSAEFPKEGPSILRIQQVVRGDSAAYFCASSPGGEWNEQYFGPGTRLTVT.

V is TRBV2 and J is TRBJ1-1; no reliable D call. The CDR3 is 15 amino acids. The V gene lost 7 bases and the J gene lost 0 bases, with 15 bases spanning the gap. The germline V gene encodes CDR1 SNHLY and CDR2 FYNNEI. CDR3 in amino acids: CASMPTRQVNTEAFF. The CDR3 DNA sequence: TGTGCCAGCATGCCTACTCGGCAGGTGAACACTGAAGCTTTCTTT.

This chain uses TRBV5-5 with TRBJ2-1; 15 nucleotides match TRBD2. The CDR3 has 15 residues. Germline V gene data show CDR1 as SGHKS and CDR2 as YYEKEE (reference sequence). Trimming at V came to 3 bases and at J to 10 bases, leaving 5 bases not matched to a gene. The chain's CDR3 is CASSYAGTSGREQFF. The CDR3 coding sequence is TGTGCCAGCAGCTATGCCGGGACTAGCGGGAGGGAGCAGTTCTTC.

The J gene is TRBJ1-1, the V gene TRBV6-6; D might be TRBD1 (5 bases). The CDR3 has 16 amino acids. V was shortened by 2 bases and J by 2 bases, with 15 bases between the two germline ends. Germline assignment: CDR1 MNHNY and CDR2 SVGAGI (reference sequence). In DNA form, the CDR3 reads TGTGCCAGCAGTTACCCTCAGGGTCGAACCAACACTGAAGCTTTCTTT. Its protein product is CASSYPQGRTNTEAFF.

The rearrangement links TRBV28 to TRBJ2-2; 15 bases align to TRBD2. J gave up 5 bases and V 3 bases, and 1 base lay outside the gene matches. The CDR3 is 16 amino acids. Germline V CDR1 and CDR2: MDHEN, SYDVKM. The CDR3 bases are TGTGCCAGCAGTTTGGGGACTAGCGGGAGGACCGGGGAGCTGTTTTTT. Translated, it gives CASSLGTSGRTGELFF.

In nucleotides, the CDR3 is TGTGCCTGGAATTCCGGGACTAGCAAGACCCAGTACTTC. Translation gives CAWNSGTSKTQYF. The chain uses TRBV30 and TRBJ2-5, with TRBD2 matching over 9 bases. After removal of 4 bases from V and 6 bases from J, the junction contained 6 bases not matched to a gene. Per the germline V gene, CDR1 is GTSNPN and CDR2 is SVGIG (reference sequence). The CDR3 is 13 residues long.

The chain uses TRBV5-1 and TRBJ2-2, with 12 positions matching TRBD2. The germline CDR1 and CDR2 sequences are SGHRS and YFSETQ. This CDR3 region has 19 residues. V shed 1 base, J shed 0 bases, and the junction held 7 bases outside the gene matches. CDR3 in amino acids: CASSLTLLAGGTNTGELFF. In nucleotides, the CDR3 is TGCGCCAGCAGCTTGACCCTCCTAGCGGGAGGGACGAACACCGGGGAGCTGTTTTTT. The full variable domain, with the rest looked up from reference TRBV5-1 and TRBJ2-2, is KAGVTQTPRYLIKTRGQQVTLSCSPISGHRSVSWYQQTPGQGLQFLFEYFSETQRNKGNFPGRFSGRQFSNSRSEMNVSTLELGDSALYLCASSLTLLAGGTNTGELFFGEGSRLTVL.

The genes are TRBV9 and TRBJ2-5; TRBD2 agrees at 13 bases. The germline gives CDR1 SGDLS, CDR2 YYNGEE. The junction had 6 bases not matched to a gene; V was cut back by 0 bases and J by 7 bases. The CDR3 is 16 residues long. The CDR3 DNA reads as TGTGCCAGCAGCGTAGAGGGGACTAGCGGGACCGGGACCCAGTACTTC. Its translation is CASSVEGTSGTGTQYF.

This rearrangement joins TRBV5-1 to TRBJ1-1; possibly TRBD1 for D (5 bases). V was shortened by 0 bases and J by 5 bases, with 14 bases between the two germline ends. CDR1 and CDR2 from the germline V gene are SGHRS and YFSETQ. CDR3 length: 15 residues. The CDR3 bases are TGCGCCAGCAGCTTGGCCCAGGGTTTGCGAACTGAAGCTTTCTTT. Amino acids: CASSLAQGLRTEAFF.